The 16 T cell receptor beta chains given below trace back to one sample, sequenced in a study of post-analysis software for immune sequencing data. Incorporated into the TCR beta cDNA libraries were unique molecular identifiers, which served to reduce PCR and sequencing biases. TCRdb reprocessed the PCR reads via MiXCR and lists one record per CDR3 protein. This table has 150,000 to 200,000 distinct CDR3 sequences, about 29% appearing once. Study-wide findings and caveats: Controls had lower frequencies than patients of about 5 TRBV segments, which included TRBV5-6, TRBV5-1 and TRBV20-1.

For these receptors, no antigen is known. The material sequenced was blood. The receptors were sampled from a girl between 5 and 17 years old with multiple sclerosis.

This clonotype was seen a handful of times. V and J are TRBV12-3 or TRBV12-4 and TRBJ2-3, with no clear D. This CDR3 contains 14 residues. V lost 1 base and J lost 4, with 9 bases in between. The CDR3, as DNA: TGTGCCAGCAGTTTAGTCTCGGGCCCAGATACGCAGTATTTT. Amino acid sequence: CASSLVSGPDTQYF.

This clonotype was recorded many times. The V gene is TRBV10-3, the J gene TRBJ2-6; the D gene is possibly TRBD2 (6 bases). V was cut by 10 bases and J by 0 bases, with 16 bases left in between. Looked up from germline, CDR1 is ENHRY and CDR2 is SYGVKD. The CDR3 has 16 amino acids. The CDR3 loop is CATAWDSVSGANVLTF. CDR3 DNA: TGTGCCACCGCCTGGGACTCCGTCTCTGGGGCCAACGTCCTGACTTTC.

The sample holds a few counts of this clonotype. This sequence joins TRBV4-1 and TRBJ2-1; TRBD2 aligns across 7 bases. The CDR3 spans 17 residues. V lost 6 bases, J lost 0 bases, and 11 bases stayed unmatched. CDR1 is MGHRA, CDR2 YSYEKL, per germline. The DNA of the CDR3 is TGCGCCAGCAGTGGGGTGGAAGCGGGAAGCTCCTACAATGAGCAGTTCTTC. This gives the protein CASSGVEAGSSYNEQFF.

Of note for this clonotype: A read error may explain this, as a much larger clone is one base away. The chain links TRBV7-9 to TRBJ1-2; a possible D gene is TRBD1 (6 bases). CDR1 and CDR2 (germline): SEHNR, FQNEAQ (reference sequence). The length of the CDR3 is 16 residues. The CDR3 DNA reads TGTGCCAGCAGCTCAAATACAGGGCCCTTCCTATATGACTACACCTTC. The encoded protein is CASSSNTGPFLYDYTF.

This clonotype was counted at least ten times. V usage is TRBV28 and J usage is TRBJ2-7; tentative D call: TRBD2 (5 bases). The CDR3 consists of 16 residues. V was trimmed by 7 bases and J by 5 bases, leaving 24 bases between them. Looked up from germline, CDR1 is MDHEN and CDR2 is SYDVKM. The CDR3 protein is CASIPMGDGRKDEQYF. DNA of the CDR3: TGTGCCAGCATCCCAATGGGAGACGGAAGGAAGGACGAGCAGTACTTC.

The rearrangement links TRBV20-1 to TRBJ1-1, with D possibly TRBD1 on 6 matching bases. CDR1 is DFQATT and CDR2 is SNEGSKA in the germline V gene (reference sequence). Trimming left V 6 bases short and J 2 bases short, with 10 bases between. The CDR3 is 12 residues long. The CDR3: CSAPGHNTEAFF. The CDR3 DNA reads TGCAGTGCCCCGGGACACAACACTGAAGCTTTCTTT.

The gene calls are TRBV29-1 and TRBJ2-7, with 8 bases matching TRBD1. TRBJ2-5 explains the end of the DNA better; the J call may be wrong. CDR1 SQVTM and CDR2 ANQGSEA come from the germline V gene. The length of the CDR3 is 12 residues. CDR3 loop: CSADRGEETQYF. Here the CDR3 DNA reads TGCAGCGCTGACAGGGGAGAAGAGACCCAGTACTTC.

The genes are TRBV6-5 and TRBJ2-7, with 9 positions matching TRBD2. The germline gives CDR1 MNHEY, CDR2 SVGAGI. The CDR3 loop spans 17 amino acids. After removal of 0 bases from V and 4 bases from J, the junction contained 10 bases not matched to a gene. In DNA form, the CDR3 reads TGTGCCAGCAGTTACTCCCCTTCGCCCGCGGGAGGGTACGAGCAGTACTTC. Its translation is CASSYSPSPAGGYEQYF.

This clonotype was found many times. This sequence joins TRBV12-3 or TRBV12-4 and TRBJ2-7; a weak D match, TRBD2 (6 bases). V lost 5 bases and J lost 4, with 12 bases in between. The CDR3 is 13 amino acids. The CDR3 reads CASSLATRYEQYF. The CDR3 DNA reads TGTGCCAGCAGTCTCGCGACTAGATACGAGCAGTACTTC.

The gene calls are TRBV5-1 and TRBJ2-3, with 8 bases aligning to TRBD2. The CDR3 is made up of 15 amino acids. Trimming took 4 bases from V and 0 from J; bases not matched to a gene: 4. Germline CDR1 is SGHRS and CDR2 is YFSETQ. The CDR3 spells CASSLSGTSTDTQYF. The CDR3 coding sequence is TGCGCCAGCAGCCTTAGCGGGACCAGCACAGATACGCAGTATTTT.

In the case of this clonotype: It may be a read error: a sequence one base away is much more abundant. The chain carries TRBV5-1 and TRBJ2-1; weak D call: TRBD2 (6 bases). The germline V gene has CDR1 SGHRS and CDR2 YFSETQ. Trimming took off 3 bases at V and 4 bases at J, with 14 bases between the two ends. The CDR3 length is 15 residues. For the CDR3, the DNA is TGCGCCAGCAGCTGGGACGGGGGTGGGTACAATGAGCAGTTCTTC. It specifies CASSWDGGGYNEQFF.

This clonotype was seen many times. The chain uses TRBV29-1 and TRBJ2-7; D unresolved. The CDR3 runs 14 residues. Trimming removed 1 base from V and 0 bases from J, with 10 bases in between. Per germline, CDR1 SQVTM and CDR2 ANQGSEA. The CDR3 is CSVEGSQHSYEQYF. Here the CDR3 DNA reads TGCAGCGTTGAAGGCTCCCAGCACTCCTACGAGCAGTACTTC.

This clonotype was observed many times. The V and J genes are TRBV28 and TRBJ2-7; D is possibly TRBD2 (7 bases). The CDR3 length is 15 residues. With 7 bases removed from V and 3 bases from J, the gap between germline ends came to 19 bases. The V gene's germline CDR1 is MDHEN and CDR2 SYDVKM. CDR3 region: CASTPSGRGIYEQYF. In DNA form, the CDR3 reads TGTGCCAGCACCCCTTCAGGGAGGGGGATCTACGAGCAGTACTTC.

This rearrangement joins TRBV9 to TRBJ2-6; 9 bases align to TRBD1. Germline trimming cut 3 bases from V and 2 bases from J; bases unmatched to any gene: 0. The CDR3 has 15 amino acids. Germline loops: CDR1 SGDLS, CDR2 YYNGEE. The CDR3 spells CASSGQGAGANVLTF. In DNA, the CDR3 is TGTGCCAGCAGCGGACAGGGGGCTGGGGCCAACGTCCTGACTTTC.

The sample holds many counts of this clonotype. The chain is built from TRBV10-2 and TRBJ2-7; the D gene is possibly TRBD2 (5 bases). CDR3 size: 12 residues. Germline loops: CDR1 WSHSY, CDR2 SAAADI. Trimming cost V 5 bases and J 3 bases, with 8 bases left between them. The CDR3 DNA sequence: TGCGCCAGCAGTTTGGACTTCTACGAGCAGTACTTC. Translation gives CASSLDFYEQYF.

This clonotype was counted many times. The rearrangement joins TRBV10-3 to TRBJ2-3; no clear D gene. Germline-derived CDR1 and CDR2 are ENHRY and SYGVKD. This CDR3 has 12 residues. Trimming removed 8 bases from V and 1 base from J, with 7 bases in between. CDR3 DNA: TGTGCCATCGGCTTCGGCACAGATACGCAGTATTTT. Its translation: CAIGFGTDTQYF.